These T cell receptor beta chains were read from a single sample in a study of cytomegalovirus exposure and HLA in healthy donors. Repertoires were generated with immunoSEQ multiplex PCR, while TCRdb's copy carries only in-frame clones and drops some. The sample has some 190,000 clones, 80% seen once. The sequencing sample was made of PBMCs. These receptors all stem from a girl aged 10 to 17 in good health and CMV-seropositive. The CDR3 runs from the conserved cysteine through the conserved F or W. The D gene is left open where the match is weak. For some rows the clone size is stated as once, few or many, or as a class when expanded; others skip it.

12	-	TRBV19	-	TRBJ1-1	CASSPDRLEAFF	TGTGCCAGTAGTCCTGACAGATTGGAAGCTTTCTTT
18	-	TRBV25-1	-	TRBJ2-2	CASSELKSVTGNTGELFF	TGTGCCAGCAGTGAATTAAAGTCTGTCACAGGGAACACCGGGGAGCTGTTTTTT
13	-	TRBV11-2	-	TRBJ2-7	CASSQDGGGEQYF	TGTGCCAGCAGCCAGGACGGAGGCGGCGAGCAGTACTTC
15	-	TRBV4-1	TRBD1	TRBJ1-5	CASSQDDRGVRPQHF	TGCGCCAGCAGCCAAGATGACAGGGGGGTGCGGCCCCAGCATTTT
15	-	TRBV27	-	TRBJ1-2	CASSLRYEGPSGYTF	TGTGCCAGCAGTTTACGATATGAGGGTCCCAGTGGCTACACCTTC
16	-	TRBV27	-	TRBJ1-5	CASSPRGSGSNQPQHF	TGTGCCAGCAGTCCCCGGGGGAGTGGTAGCAATCAGCCCCAGCATTTT
13	-	TRBV6-1	-	TRBJ1-1	CASSFVLETEAFF	TGTGCCAGCAGTTTCGTCCTAGAAACTGAAGCTTTCTTT
14	-	TRBV30	-	TRBJ1-3	CAWRGGLSGNTIYF	TGTGCCTGGAGAGGAGGCCTCTCTGGAAACACCATATATTTT
15	once	TRBV6-5	TRBD1	TRBJ2-1	CASSYRQGRYNEQFF	TGTGCCAGCAGTTACCGACAGGGGCGATACAATGAGCAGTTCTTC
16	-	TRBV25-1	-	TRBJ1-1	CASIPHWPRGNTEAFF	TGTGCCAGCATCCCTCACTGGCCAAGGGGGAACACTGAAGCTTTCTTT
14	-	TRBV6-5	TRBD1	TRBJ1-1	CASSYDRGTGEAFF	TGTGCCAGCAGTTACGACAGGGGAACCGGTGAAGCTTTCTTT
13	-	TRBV27	-	TRBJ1-1	CASRSYREVGDFF	TGTGCCAGCAGATCATACAGGGAAGTGGGGGATTTCTTT
13	-	TRBV30	-	TRBJ1-4	CAWSSGGPEKLFF	TGTGCCTGGAGTAGCGGGGGACCTGAAAAACTGTTTTTT
13	-	TRBV30	-	TRBJ2-7	CAWETGISYEQYF	TGTGCCTGGGAAACCGGGATCTCCTACGAGCAGTACTTC
14	-	TRBV29-1	-	TRBJ1-3	CSVYPRPQGNTIYF	TGCAGCGTTTACCCCCGTCCCCAGGGAAACACCATATATTTT
16	-	TRBV2	-	TRBJ1-4	CASIVREVGSNEKLFF	TGTGCCAGCATCGTACGGGAGGTTGGGTCTAATGAAAAACTGTTTTTT
14	-	TRBV6-5	-	TRBJ2-1	CASSRWEVQNEQFF	TGTGCCAGCAGTAGGTGGGAGGTTCAGAATGAGCAGTTCTTC
11	-	TRBV10-3	-	TRBJ2-7	CAISEGDEQYF	TGTGCCATCAGTGAAGGGGACGAGCAGTACTTC
14	once	TRBV10-1	-	TRBJ1-2	CASSRGTDYYGYTF	TGCGCCAGCAGCCGCGGGACGGATTACTATGGCTACACCTTC
15	-	TRBV5-6	TRBD1	TRBJ1-2	CASILRTGGNYGYTF	TGTGCCAGCATCCTACGGACAGGCGGTAACTATGGCTACACCTTC
14	-	TRBV19	TRBD1	TRBJ1-5	CASQGAGSNQPQHF	TGTGCCAGCCAGGGGGCGGGAAGCAATCAGCCCCAGCATTTT
17	-	TRBV27	-	TRBJ2-5	CASSLIRDRRYQETQYF	TGTGCCAGCAGTCTAATACGAGACAGGCGGTACCAAGAGACCCAGTACTTC
14	-	TRBV5-1	TRBD2	TRBJ2-5	CASSLSGDRETQYF	TGCGCCAGCAGCTTGAGCGGGGACCGGGAGACCCAGTACTTC
16	-	TRBV4-3	-	TRBJ2-2	CASRPGRDSGTGELFF	TGCGCCAGCAGACCGGGAAGGGACAGCGGGACCGGGGAGCTGTTTTTT
12	-	TRBV29-1	-	TRBJ1-2	CSVVSVNYGYTF	TGCAGCGTTGTGTCGGTTAACTATGGCTACACCTTC
15	-	TRBV6-5	-	TRBJ1-1	CASSYSSGMNTEAFF	TGTGCCAGCAGTTACTCGAGCGGGATGAACACTGAAGCTTTCTTT
15	-	TRBV5-1	TRBD1	TRBJ2-3	CASSAGDRTTDTQYF	TGCGCCAGCAGCGCAGGGGACAGGACCACAGATACGCAGTATTTT
14	-	TRBV14	TRBD1	TRBJ2-1	CASRRQGRGNEQFF	TGTGCCAGCCGTCGACAGGGGCGAGGCAATGAGCAGTTCTTC
15	few	TRBV10-3	TRBD1	TRBJ2-7	CAISELGQGGYEQYF	TGTGCCATCAGTGAGCTCGGACAGGGGGGGTACGAGCAGTACTTC
15	-	TRBV18	-	TRBJ1-2	CASSPLVGPNYGYTF	TGTGCCAGCTCACCGCTGGTGGGGCCTAACTATGGCTACACCTTC
15	-	TRBV6-5	TRBD1	TRBJ1-5	CASSRGGNSNQPQHF	TGTGCCAGCAGCCGAGGGGGCAATAGCAATCAGCCCCAGCATTTT
15	-	TRBV9	TRBD2	TRBJ2-3	CASSPAPWTSGRKYF	TGTGCCAGCAGCCCCGCCCCTTGGACTAGCGGGAGGAAGTATTTT
17	few	TRBV9	TRBD2	TRBJ2-1	CASSDPPLAGHYNEQFF	TGTGCCAGCAGCGATCCCCCCCTAGCGGGCCACTACAATGAGCAGTTCTTC
14	-	TRBV5-4	TRBD1	TRBJ2-7	CASSGRTGEEEQYF	TGTGCCAGCAGCGGGAGGACAGGGGAAGAAGAGCAGTACTTC
15	-	TRBV5-4	TRBD1	TRBJ1-4	CASSSSGQGAEKLFF	TGTGCCAGCAGCTCATCGGGACAGGGGGCGGAAAAACTGTTTTTT
14	-	TRBV6-1	-	TRBJ1-2	CASSVGGGLYDYTF	TGTGCCAGCAGTGTGGGCGGGGGCCTCTATGACTACACCTTC
15	-	TRBV5-4	TRBD2	TRBJ2-1	CASSPRTSGDTEQFF	TGTGCCAGCAGCCCCCGGACTAGCGGGGACACTGAGCAGTTCTTC
16	once	TRBV19	-	TRBJ2-1	CASSTPTGVTYNEQFF	TGTGCCAGTAGTACCCCCACCGGGGTAACGTACAATGAGCAGTTCTTC
11	-	TRBV5-1	-	TRBJ2-2	CASGATGELFF	TGCGCCAGCGGAGCCACCGGGGAGCTGTTTTTT
15	-	TRBV7-9	-	TRBJ2-1	CASSPEAGVTNEQFF	TGTGCCAGCAGCCCCGAGGCTGGAGTAACGAATGAGCAGTTCTTC
15	few	TRBV4-1	-	TRBJ2-3	CASSQLQRVTDTQYF	TGCGCCAGCAGCCAATTGCAGCGCGTCACAGATACGCAGTATTTT
15	-	TRBV2	TRBD1	TRBJ1-5	CASSGGTGINQPQHF	TGTGCCAGCAGTGGGGGGACAGGGATTAATCAGCCCCAGCATTTT
14	-	TRBV10-2	-	TRBJ2-3	CASSLSGSTDTQYF	TGCGCCAGCAGCCTAAGCGGAAGCACAGATACGCAGTATTTT
21	-	TRBV27	TRBD2	TRBJ2-2	CASTLSGDDISGRAGTGELFF	TGTGCCAGCACTTTATCGGGGGACGACATTAGCGGGAGGGCCGGCACCGGGGAGCTGTTTTTT
14	-	TRBV10-3	TRBD2	TRBJ2-7	CAISRAGEGYEQYF	TGTGCCATCAGTCGCGCGGGAGAAGGCTACGAGCAGTACTTC
15	-	TRBV6-5	TRBD1	TRBJ1-1	CASSPYRGASTEAFF	TGTGCCAGCAGTCCTTACAGGGGGGCCTCCACTGAAGCTTTCTTT
13	-	TRBV5-6	TRBD1	TRBJ2-4	CASSSTGYGNGYF	TGTGCCAGCAGCTCGACAGGGTATGGGAATGGGTACTTC
16	-	TRBV7-2	-	TRBJ2-7	CASSLVSGTSAYEQYF	TGTGCCAGCAGCTTAGTTTCCGGGACATCTGCCTACGAGCAGTACTTC